This entry is about one T cell receptor beta chain. Its matching antigen is unknown. The table came from immunoSEQ multiplex PCR; TCRdb's copy has only in-frame clones and leaves some out. The table lists around 90,000 clones, roughly 86% of them singletons. These data are taken from a study of T cell repertoires and HLA-DP antigens. On the study more broadly: Transduced HeLa cells presented HLA-DP to CD4+ T cells. Findings of the study overall: No separate analysis of naive versus memory CD4+ cells was done.

The CDR3 extends over 14 amino acids. Trimming shortened V by 6 bases and J by 2 bases, and 17 bases separated the two germline ends. Per the germline V gene, CDR1 is SQVTM and CDR2 is ANQGSEA. Material: CD4+ T cells from PBMCs. The TCR sequence derives from a man over 45 in good health and CMV-seronegative. This chain links TRBV29-1 with TRBJ2-7; possibly TRBD2 for D (6 bases). This CDR3 reads CSVAVGGPPYEQYF. The CDR3 DNA reads TGCAGCGTCGCCGTGGGGGGTCCGCCCTACGAGCAGTACTTC.